This T cell receptor (beta chain) stems from a study of PD-L1 blockade in urothelial cancer. In the study overall: From 2014, patients received atezolizumab, given as 1,200 mg intravenously every 3 weeks. Blood samples had a median of around 150,000 T cells.

Sequenced by immunoSEQ multiplex PCR; TCRdb stores in-frame clones only, minus some. The sample comprises approximately 52,000 clones, 85% of which are singletons, and roughly 14% rests with the top ten. Time point described: pretreatment peripheral blood. Patients suffered from locally advanced or metastatic urothelial carcinoma. Per the germline V gene, CDR1 is MNHEY and CDR2 is SVGAGI. The length of the CDR3 is 15 residues. After removal of 2 bases from V and 1 base from J, the junction contained 3 bases not matched to a gene. This clone was counted once. The receptor was derived from a man between 65 and 80 years old with urothelial cancer. The sample in question was PBMCs, obtained around atezolizumab (anti-PD-L1) treatment. V is TRBV6-5 and J is TRBJ2-3; TRBD1 agrees at 7 bases. CDR3 nucleotides: TGTGCCAGCAGTTACAGGGGGCCCGGCACAGATACGCAGTATTTT. Its translation is CASSYRGPGTDTQYF.